This entry concerns a single T cell receptor (beta chain). Germline CDR1 reads MNHNY; CDR2 reads SVGAGI (reference sequence). V shed 6 bases and J 2 bases; nucleotides not matched to a gene: 8. The CDR3 runs 15 residues. This sample is part of a study of shared clonotypes between healthy human individuals. Study at large: Per donor, three plates held CD4 naive cells, three held CD4 memory, two held CD8 naive and one held CD8 memory.

The repertoire was sequenced with immunoSEQ multiplex PCR; TCRdb's copy has only in-frame clones and lacks some. The repertoire includes 550,000 to 800,000 clones, approximately 74% of them detected once, and 1.5% to 2% sits in the top ten. Adult donors, all healthy and HIV-negative, had no recent acute infections or vaccinations. Adult Caucasians living in Nashville, Tennessee made up all of the donors. The TCR sequence derives from a young woman in good health. What was sequenced was memory CD4+ T cells sorted from blood. Subset in this sample: CD45RA-negative fraction. The rearrangement joins TRBV6-6 to TRBJ1-1, with TRBD1 matching over 8 bases. CDR3 coding DNA: TGTGCCAGCAGCTTACAGGGGGGGGATAACACTGAAGCTTTCTTT. Protein sequence: CASSLQGGDNTEAFF.